The next 5 T cell receptor beta chains were all read from a single sample in a study of shared clonotypes between healthy human individuals. CD45RO-negative, CCR7-selected cells formed the naive CD8 fraction, which excluded terminally differentiated effector memory CD45RA+ cells. Sequenced by immunoSEQ multiplex PCR; TCRdb stores in-frame clones only, minus some. The sample includes about 2.1 million clones, about 92% of them seen just once. The sample was naive CD8+ T cells from PBMCs. The receptors derive from a man aged 18 to 30 in good health. Some clones in this sample may be carry-over from other donors' samples.

The chain employs TRBV5-1 and TRBJ2-3; 12 bases align to TRBD2. CDR3 size: 17 residues. Germline V lookup: CDR1 SGHRS, CDR2 YFSETQ. The ends lost 3 bases at V and 3 bases at J; junction bases unmatched: 8. As DNA, the CDR3 is TGCGCCAGCAGCTCCCGGACTAGCGGGATGGGAACAGATACGCAGTATTTT. Amino acids: CASSSRTSGMGTDTQYF.

The CDR3 is CASSLGGETYEQYF. As DNA, the CDR3 is TGTGCCAGCAGCTTGGGGGGGGAGACCTACGAGCAGTACTTC. This sequence joins TRBV7-6 and TRBJ2-7; 7 bases line up with TRBD2. Germline V gene lookup returns CDR1 SGHVS and CDR2 FNYEAQ. This CDR3 has 14 amino acids. V shed 3 bases, J shed 2 bases, and the junction held 4 bases outside the gene matches.

The chain employs TRBV10-2 and TRBJ2-7, with 10 bases that match TRBD2. The CDR3 has 12 amino acids. The germline gives CDR1 WSHSY, CDR2 SAAADI. V shed 11 bases, J shed 6 bases, and the junction held 7 bases outside the gene matches. The CDR3: CAGRTSGSEQYF. Written as DNA, the CDR3 is TGCGCCGGGAGGACTAGCGGCTCCGAGCAGTACTTC.

This clone was detected only a few times. This rearrangement joins TRBV30 to TRBJ1-5, with D uncertain. V was clipped by 3 bases and J by 7 bases, with 16 bases between them. In germline, CDR1 is GTSNPN, CDR2 SVGIG (reference sequence). The CDR3 spans 14 residues. The CDR3 loop is CAWRAPGSGQPQHF. DNA of the CDR3: TGTGCCTGGAGAGCGCCGGGATCGGGGCAGCCCCAGCATTTT. The variable domain in full, completed from reference TRBV30 and TRBJ1-5, reads SQTIHQWPATLVQPVGSPLSLECTVEGTSNPNLYWYRQAAGRGLQLLFYSVGIGQISSEVPQNLSASRPQDRQFILSSKKLLLSDSGFYLCAWRAPGSGQPQHFGDGTRLSIL.

This chain uses TRBV11-2 with TRBJ2-7; D ambiguous. The CDR3 is 14 residues long. CDR1 is SGHAT, CDR2 FQNNGV, per germline. V was cut by 1 base and J by 1 base, with 8 bases left in between. The CDR3 loop reads CASSLVVSSYEQYF. In nucleotides, the CDR3 is TGTGCCAGCAGCTTAGTGGTGTCATCCTACGAGCAGTACTTC.